A selection of T cell receptor beta chains follows, all from one sample in a study of blood T cell repertoires in COVID-19. TCRdb keeps only in-frame clones here, not all; method: immunoSEQ multiplex PCR. The profile shows hundreds of thousands of clones, roughly 87% of them singletons. Material for sequencing was peripheral blood. The receptor source for this set is a human donor in a cohort sampled during active COVID-19. Both conserved end residues are trimmed from each CDR3.

j_gene: TRBJ2-7
v_gene: TRBV19
len: 13
CDR3aa: ASSPFNRGRNEQY

j_gene: TRBJ1-4
v_gene: TRBV7-9
len: 13
CDR3aa: ASSDGQGLDEKLF

j_gene: TRBJ2-7
v_gene: TRBV5-4
len: 12
CDR3aa: ASSPAGGSYEQY

j_gene: TRBJ2-6
v_gene: TRBV5-8
len: 15
CDR3aa: ASNDRGVRSGANVLT

j_gene: TRBJ2-7
v_gene: TRBV18
len: 10
CDR3aa: ASSTSLYEQY

j_gene: TRBJ1-2
v_gene: TRBV18
len: 15
CDR3aa: ASSRRTGGEANYGYT

j_gene: TRBJ1-1
v_gene: TRBV7-2
len: 15
CDR3aa: ASSLVSAGRRYTEAF

j_gene: TRBJ2-7
v_gene: TRBV5-5
len: 13
CDR3aa: ASSLDFALSREQY

j_gene: TRBJ1-4
v_gene: TRBV6-2/TRBV6-3
len: 15
CDR3aa: ASSYADRGRTNEKLF

j_gene: TRBJ2-7
v_gene: TRBV2
len: 9
CDR3aa: ASSIAYEQY

j_gene: TRBJ2-2
v_gene: TRBV6-2/TRBV6-3
len: 16
CDR3aa: ASSYSDRAALNTGELF

j_gene: TRBJ1-4
v_gene: TRBV2
len: 13
CDR3aa: ASSGLVPGDEKLF

j_gene: TRBJ1-1
v_gene: TRBV7-8
len: 13
CDR3aa: ASSDRGVENTEAF

j_gene: TRBJ1-1
v_gene: TRBV7-6
len: 13
CDR3aa: ASSFPYRANTEAF

j_gene: TRBJ2-3
v_gene: TRBV20-1
len: 13
CDR3aa: SASRQGAVSDTQY

j_gene: TRBJ2-7
v_gene: TRBV11-2
len: 9
CDR3aa: ASSSLYEQY

j_gene: TRBJ2-7
v_gene: TRBV29-1
len: 12
CDR3aa: RSSRSSNALRQY

j_gene: TRBJ2-5
v_gene: TRBV28
len: 12
CDR3aa: ASSFSTHQETQY

j_gene: TRBJ1-1
v_gene: TRBV4-3
len: 15
CDR3aa: ASSQDRRKRGSTEAF

j_gene: TRBJ2-3
v_gene: TRBV12-3/TRBV12-4
len: 9
CDR3aa: ASRRGDTQY

j_gene: TRBJ1-1
v_gene: TRBV7-3
len: 12
CDR3aa: ASSPRGLSTEAF

j_gene: TRBJ1-1
v_gene: TRBV6-5
len: 13
CDR3aa: ASRSGTALNTEAF

j_gene: TRBJ1-2
v_gene: TRBV4-1
len: 14
CDR3aa: ASSQTLLAFQYGYT

j_gene: TRBJ2-7
v_gene: TRBV3-1/TRBV3-2
len: 11
CDR3aa: ASSRAESYEQY

j_gene: TRBJ2-7
v_gene: TRBV2
len: 10
CDR3aa: ASSQGIYEQY

j_gene: TRBJ2-7
v_gene: TRBV18
len: 12
CDR3aa: ASSPPALAYEQY

j_gene: TRBJ2-3
v_gene: TRBV5-8
len: 12
CDR3aa: ASSLGGSTDTQY

j_gene: TRBJ1-3
v_gene: TRBV18
len: 12
CDR3aa: ASSQGSSGNTIY

j_gene: TRBJ2-7
v_gene: TRBV11-3
len: 11
CDR3aa: ASSAQGFREQY

j_gene: TRBJ1-5
v_gene: TRBV28
len: 13
CDR3aa: ASSFAADRRQPQH

j_gene: TRBJ2-1
v_gene: TRBV7-2
len: 11
CDR3aa: ASSLTASNEQF

j_gene: TRBJ1-1
v_gene: TRBV28
len: 10
CDR3aa: ATTILPAEAF

j_gene: TRBJ1-4
v_gene: TRBV19
len: 13
CDR3aa: ASSISAGWNEKLF

j_gene: TRBJ2-2
v_gene: TRBV7-9
len: 13
CDR3aa: ASSLITSSAGELF

j_gene: TRBJ1-2
v_gene: TRBV28
len: 12
CDR3aa: ASSFRGSRYGYT

j_gene: TRBJ1-2
v_gene: TRBV5-1
len: 13
CDR3aa: ASSDPKGRDSAYT

j_gene: TRBJ1-4
v_gene: TRBV7-2
len: 13
CDR3aa: ASSLGQGSSEKLF

j_gene: TRBJ2-3
v_gene: TRBV2
len: 12
CDR3aa: ASSPLAGIDTQY

j_gene: TRBJ2-7
v_gene: TRBV18
len: 20
CDR3aa: ASSPAGTGGMIAGGVAYEQY

j_gene: TRBJ2-7
v_gene: TRBV10-2
len: 11
CDR3aa: ATGFSGSYEQY

j_gene: TRBJ2-5
v_gene: TRBV6-1
len: 14
CDR3aa: ASSESPGLLGETQY

j_gene: TRBJ2-2
v_gene: TRBV5-1
len: 14
CDR3aa: ASRHADRGKTGELF

j_gene: TRBJ2-7
v_gene: TRBV6-5
len: 11
CDR3aa: ASSYSGRNEQY

j_gene: TRBJ2-5
v_gene: TRBV11-2
len: 15
CDR3aa: ASSRIRGSTSGETQY

j_gene: TRBJ1-5
v_gene: TRBV2
len: 12
CDR3aa: ASSELGQLWPQH

j_gene: TRBJ2-3
v_gene: TRBV11-2
len: 12
CDR3aa: ASSFRLSTDTQY

j_gene: TRBJ1-2
v_gene: TRBV6-6
len: 12
CDR3aa: ASGLGQGTHGYT

j_gene: TRBJ2-7
v_gene: TRBV28
len: 11
CDR3aa: ASIRAGGWEQY

j_gene: TRBJ2-1
v_gene: TRBV27
len: 13
CDR3aa: ASSFNRDFYNEQF